A selection of T cell receptor beta chains follows, all from one sample in a study of T cell responses to AZD1222 COVID-19 vaccine. Produced via immunoSEQ multiplex PCR; TCRdb's table is partial and in-frame only. Counted here are tens of thousands of clones, around 90% occurring once; the ten biggest clones make up 2.2%. This material consisted of peripheral blood, taken on day 0 of AZD1222 vaccination. Every receptor here comes from an adult in good health. Each CDR3 is given with its conserved first and last residue. The D gene is left open where the match is weak. A clone size is listed for some rows: how often the clone was seen (once, few, many), or a class if it is expanded.

abundance: once
len: 15
v_gene: TRBV6-5
j_gene: TRBJ1-3
d_gene: NA
CDR3nt: TGTGCCAGCACCCAGGGCAGCTTCTCTGGAAACACCATATATTTT
CDR3aa: CASTQGSFSGNTIYF

abundance: once
len: 17
v_gene: TRBV19
j_gene: TRBJ2-6
d_gene: NA
CDR3nt: TGTGCCAGTAGAAGTCCGGGACAAGCCTCTGGGGCCAACGTCCTGACTTTC
CDR3aa: CASRSPGQASGANVLTF

abundance: NA
len: 15
v_gene: TRBV5-5
j_gene: TRBJ1-4
d_gene: NA
CDR3nt: TGTGCCAGCAGGGTCGGCGGAGGGAAGGATGAAAAACTGTTTTTT
CDR3aa: CASRVGGGKDEKLFF

abundance: NA
len: 16
v_gene: TRBV19
j_gene: TRBJ1-1
d_gene: NA
CDR3nt: TGTGCCAGTAGCTCAAGAGGTGGCAGACCAAACACTGAAGCTTTCTTT
CDR3aa: CASSSRGGRPNTEAFF

abundance: NA
len: 13
v_gene: TRBV10-1
j_gene: TRBJ2-7
d_gene: NA
CDR3nt: TGCGCCAGCAGCGGAGATCCTCGTAACGAGCAGTACTTC
CDR3aa: CASSGDPRNEQYF

abundance: NA
len: 15
v_gene: TRBV6-5
j_gene: TRBJ1-6
d_gene: TRBD1
CDR3nt: TGTGCCAGCACTACCGACAGGGGAGCTAGGTTACCCCTCCACTTT
CDR3aa: CASTTDRGARLPLHF

abundance: NA
len: 19
v_gene: TRBV19
j_gene: TRBJ2-1
d_gene: TRBD2
CDR3nt: TGTGCCAGTAGGCCACGTCTAGCGGGAGGTCCCCGAGCCTACAATGAGCAGTTCTTC
CDR3aa: CASRPRLAGGPRAYNEQFF

abundance: NA
len: 13
v_gene: TRBV2
j_gene: TRBJ2-2
d_gene: NA
CDR3nt: TGTGCCAGCAAGGGAAGTTACACCGGGGAGCTGTTTTTT
CDR3aa: CASKGSYTGELFF

abundance: NA
len: 13
v_gene: TRBV19
j_gene: TRBJ1-4
d_gene: NA
CDR3nt: TGTGCCAGTAGCCTCGAGTTTAATGAAAAACTGTTTTTT
CDR3aa: CASSLEFNEKLFF

abundance: NA
len: 12
v_gene: TRBV6-5
j_gene: TRBJ2-7
d_gene: NA
CDR3nt: TGTGCCACCACAAAAGGAGTCTACGAGCAGTACTTC
CDR3aa: CATTKGVYEQYF

abundance: NA
len: 15
v_gene: TRBV2
j_gene: TRBJ2-2
d_gene: TRBD2
CDR3nt: TGTGCCAGCCGAAAAGTGGGGGGGGACACCGGGGAGCTGTTTTTT
CDR3aa: CASRKVGGDTGELFF

abundance: NA
len: 16
v_gene: TRBV7-2
j_gene: TRBJ2-3
d_gene: NA
CDR3nt: TGTGCCAGCAGCATCCAGGGGTACGCGCGGACAGATACGCAGTATTTT
CDR3aa: CASSIQGYARTDTQYF

abundance: NA
len: 14
v_gene: TRBV9
j_gene: TRBJ1-1
d_gene: NA
CDR3nt: TGTGCCAGCAGCCCCAATCAGGGGAACACTGAAGCTTTCTTT
CDR3aa: CASSPNQGNTEAFF

abundance: NA
len: 12
v_gene: TRBV9
j_gene: TRBJ1-2
d_gene: NA
CDR3nt: TGTGCCAGCAGCCAGGACTCCTATGGCTACACCTTC
CDR3aa: CASSQDSYGYTF

abundance: NA
len: 15
v_gene: TRBV7-2
j_gene: TRBJ1-1
d_gene: NA
CDR3nt: TGTGCCAGCAGCTTGGCAGCGGGGGCGGACACTGAAGCTTTCTTT
CDR3aa: CASSLAAGADTEAFF

abundance: NA
len: 17
v_gene: TRBV4-3
j_gene: TRBJ2-3
d_gene: TRBD2
CDR3nt: TGCGCCAGCAGCCAAGTGCTGGCGGGGGGGCTCACAGATACGCAGTATTTT
CDR3aa: CASSQVLAGGLTDTQYF

abundance: NA
len: 13
v_gene: TRBV7-6
j_gene: TRBJ2-7
d_gene: NA
CDR3nt: TGTGCCAGCAGCCGTATGACCGGTGGCGAGCAGTACTTC
CDR3aa: CASSRMTGGEQYF

abundance: NA
len: 16
v_gene: TRBV4-1
j_gene: TRBJ1-2
d_gene: NA
CDR3nt: TGCGCCAGCAGCCAAGATGTCAGGGGCCCAAACTATGGCTACACCTTC
CDR3aa: CASSQDVRGPNYGYTF

abundance: NA
len: 15
v_gene: TRBV5-1
j_gene: TRBJ2-7
d_gene: TRBD1
CDR3nt: TGCGCCAGCAGCCAGAGTCCAGGGGGCGTATACGAGCAGTACTTC
CDR3aa: CASSQSPGGVYEQYF